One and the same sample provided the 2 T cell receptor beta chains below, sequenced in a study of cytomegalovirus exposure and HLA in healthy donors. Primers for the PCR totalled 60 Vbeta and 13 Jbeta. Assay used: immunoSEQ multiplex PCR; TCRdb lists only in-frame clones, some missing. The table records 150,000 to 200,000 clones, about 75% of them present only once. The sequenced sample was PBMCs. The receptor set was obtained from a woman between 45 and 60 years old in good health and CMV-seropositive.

The CDR3 spells CASSRGQGATEAFF. DNA of the CDR3: TGTGCCAGCAGTCGTGGACAGGGGGCGACTGAAGCTTTCTTT. The V call is TRBV6-1, the J call TRBJ1-1; 11 bases fit TRBD1. The V gene's germline CDR1 is MNHNS and CDR2 SASEGT. The CDR3 spans 14 residues. Trimming cost V 5 bases and J 5 bases; bases outside gene matches: 4.

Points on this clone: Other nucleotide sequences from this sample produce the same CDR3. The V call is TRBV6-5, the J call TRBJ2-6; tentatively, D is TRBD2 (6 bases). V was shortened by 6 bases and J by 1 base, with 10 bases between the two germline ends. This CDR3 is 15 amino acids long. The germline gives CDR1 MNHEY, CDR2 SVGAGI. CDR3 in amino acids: CASSRGGSGANVLTF. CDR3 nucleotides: TGTGCCAGCAGCCGTGGGGGGTCTGGGGCCAACGTCCTGACTTTC.